This TCR beta chain is from a study of T cell responses to AZD1222 COVID-19 vaccine (dated by TCRdb to the early 2020s). Concerning the study at large: AZD1222 recipients with second doses at about 4 weeks or about 12 weeks were pooled, because spike-specific TCR depth and breadth did not differ between schedules. Trial participants were enrolled into age subgroups of 18-55, 56-69 and 70-plus years, which contained around 150, 29 and 61 TCR-sequenced participants, respectively. A total of 233 trial participants underwent TCR sequencing, of whom some 200 had received two doses of AZD1222 and roughly 26 had received two doses of the MenACWY control vaccine. Overall study outcomes, separate from this receptor: Vaccine-associated CD4 TCRs spanned the whole spike protein, with dominant responses in regions 160-218 and 743-854. Conclusions about previously exposed vaccinees are limited, since just six or seven AZD1222 recipients were seropositive for SARS-CoV-2 at baseline. A significant rise in spike-specific TCR breadth and depth was observed after two AZD1222 doses relative to day 0 and relative to MenACWY recipients. Reportedly, almost half of the unique spike-specific TCRs recognized epitopes lying outside the regions that are mutated in the B.1.351 and B.1.1.7 variants. No day 14 peak-response samples were available, so repertoires were characterized only after the peak T cell response. Participants were mostly white British and included more females than males, and it was suggested by the authors that clonal diversity may have been underestimated. The 56-69-year group was small, and its depth increase did not reach significance, likely because of low power.

The junction carries 16 bases between V and J, which are trimmed by 3 bases and 4 bases respectively. There are 15 amino acids in the CDR3, from cysteine to phenylalanine inclusive. The read is trimmed to its CDR3 DNA, 45 bases read in frame from base 1. The germline V gene supplies CDR1 SGHDT and CDR2 YYEEEE. About this clone: This clone's antigen is unknown. Base qualities are not at hand, and no much larger clone is one base apart.

The CDR3 regions of human TCRbeta chains were analyzed by immunosequencing. Under the source paper's analysis protocol: Repertoire TCRs were checked for matches against a reference library of SARS-CoV-2-specific TCRs that had been generated using the MIRA antigen-specificity platform. Breadth meant the fraction of unique TCRs that were SARS-CoV-2-associated, whereas depth meant the fraction of total T cells that were SARS-CoV-2-associated. Each spike-specific TCR was assigned to its reactive spike region and to a CD4 or CD8 class using the MIRA data. Log10-transformed breadth and depth values were compared by one-way ANOVA with Sidak's multiple comparisons tests. TCRdb's version of the immuneACCESS table is confined to in-frame rearrangements and falls short of the full clone set. An unresolved V gene accounts for under half of the shortfall where checked; the remainder is of unknown origin. That table furnishes V, J and clone size, whereas the DNA furnished D and trimming. In this sample the table shows approximately 79,000 clones, more than 70% of which occur a single time. Around 9.9% of the sample is held by the ten biggest clonotypes.

The time point label of this sample denotes: baseline before first vaccination. The vaccinee samples were drawn from two UK trials, COV001 and COV002, one of which was a single-blind randomized controlled phase 2/3 trial testing AZD1222 (ChAdOx1 nCoV-19) in healthy adults. For TCRbeta chain sequencing, PBMC samples were collected from trial participants at day 0 and at day 28 after the second dose. Recombination connected TRBV5-6 to TRBJ1-2; the D segment could be TRBD1, given 5 matching bases. The sequencing here drew on peripheral blood, taken on day 0 of AZD1222 vaccination. The sequence derives from an adult in good health. The DNA sequence follows: TGTGCCAGCAGCTCCCGGGAGGGGATGGGCTATGGCTACACCTTC. Translated, it gives CASSSREGMGYGYTF.